The source of this T cell receptor beta chain is a study of regulatory T cells in long-lasting Graves disease. As to time point: newly diagnosed GD, antithyroid drugs for less than 3 months. Preparation of the TCR library used RNA extracted from PBMCs. The CDR3 consists of 17 residues. Trimming cost V 4 bases and J 4 bases; bases outside gene matches: 14. The germline CDR1 and CDR2 sequences are SGHRS and YFSETQ. CDR3 regions were amplified by Arm-PCR using iRepertoire HTBI primers to build TCR beta libraries. TCRdb reprocessed the multiplex PCR reads via MiXCR and lists one record per CDR3 protein. Found here are approximately 300,000 distinct CDR3 sequences, about 18% of them singletons; the top ten hold about 39%.

This clonotype originated in a female donor with Graves disease. V is TRBV5-1 and J is TRBJ2-3, with 8 bases aligning to TRBD2. Sequences were derived from peripheral blood mononuclear cells (PBMCs), sampled at new diagnosis, from a patient treated with antithyroid drugs. In DNA form, the CDR3 reads TGCGCCAGCAGCCCGGGGGGGGGCGCGATCTATCCAGATACGCAGTATTTT. Translation: CASSPGGGAIYPDTQYF.